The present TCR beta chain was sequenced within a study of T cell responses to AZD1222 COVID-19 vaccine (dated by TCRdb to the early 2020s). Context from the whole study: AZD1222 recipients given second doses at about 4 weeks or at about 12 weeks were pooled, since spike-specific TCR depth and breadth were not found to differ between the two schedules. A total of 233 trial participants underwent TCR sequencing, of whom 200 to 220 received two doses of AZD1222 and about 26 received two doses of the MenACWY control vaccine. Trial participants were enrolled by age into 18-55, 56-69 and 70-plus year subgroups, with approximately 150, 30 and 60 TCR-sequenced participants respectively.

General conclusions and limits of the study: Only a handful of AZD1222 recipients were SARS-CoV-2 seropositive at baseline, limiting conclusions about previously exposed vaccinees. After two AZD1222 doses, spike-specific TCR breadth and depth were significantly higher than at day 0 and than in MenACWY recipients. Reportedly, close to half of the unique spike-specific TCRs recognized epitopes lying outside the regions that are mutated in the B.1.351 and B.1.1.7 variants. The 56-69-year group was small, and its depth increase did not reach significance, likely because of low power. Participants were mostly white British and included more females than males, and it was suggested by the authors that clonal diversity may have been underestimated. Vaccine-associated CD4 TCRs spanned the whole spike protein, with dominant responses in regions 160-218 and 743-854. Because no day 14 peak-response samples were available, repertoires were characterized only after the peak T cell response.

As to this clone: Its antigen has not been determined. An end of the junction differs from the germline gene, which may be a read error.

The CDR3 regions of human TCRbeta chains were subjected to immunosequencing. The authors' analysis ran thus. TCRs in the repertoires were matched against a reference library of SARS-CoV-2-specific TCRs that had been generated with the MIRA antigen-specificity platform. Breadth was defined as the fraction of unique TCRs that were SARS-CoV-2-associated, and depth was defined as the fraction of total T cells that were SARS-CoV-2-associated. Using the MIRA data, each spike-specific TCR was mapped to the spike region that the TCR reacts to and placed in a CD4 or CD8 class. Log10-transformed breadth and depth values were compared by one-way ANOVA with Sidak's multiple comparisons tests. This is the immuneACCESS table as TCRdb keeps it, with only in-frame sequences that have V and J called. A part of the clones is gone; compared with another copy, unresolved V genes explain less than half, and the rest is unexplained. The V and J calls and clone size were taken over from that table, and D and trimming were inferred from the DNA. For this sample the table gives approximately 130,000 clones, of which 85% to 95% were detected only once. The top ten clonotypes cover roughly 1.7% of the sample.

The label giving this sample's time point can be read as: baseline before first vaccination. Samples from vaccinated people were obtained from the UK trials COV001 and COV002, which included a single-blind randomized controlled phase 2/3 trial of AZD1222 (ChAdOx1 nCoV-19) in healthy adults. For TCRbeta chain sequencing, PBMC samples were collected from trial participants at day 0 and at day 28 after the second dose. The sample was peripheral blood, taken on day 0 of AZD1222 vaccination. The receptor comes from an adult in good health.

The CDR3 is CASSLVLAVGNAEAFF. The DNA sequence is given as TGTGCCAGCAGCTTAGTTCTGGCCGTCGGGAACGCTGAAGCTTTCTTT. This chain joins TRBV11-2 to TRBJ1-1; there is no confident call for the D gene. From the cysteine through the phenylalanine, the CDR3 covers 16 amino acids. Only the CDR3 DNA is retained, 48 bases long and in frame from the first base. As encoded in the germline V gene, CDR1 is SGHAT while CDR2 is FQNNGV.